Shown below are 2 T cell receptor beta chains from a single sample sequenced in a study of T cells after somatic rescue of genetic block. Libraries were prepared by immunoSEQ multiplex PCR; TCRdb keeps only in-frame clonotypes and omits some of them. This table holds approximately 88,000 clones, about nine tenths found once. Source material: peripheral blood mononuclear cells (PBMCs). These receptors were taken from a woman aged 18 to 35.

The gene calls are TRBV20-1 and TRBJ2-5; unclear D gene. Near its end, the DNA agrees better with TRBJ2-7, so the J call may be wrong. The CDR3 sequence is 11 residues long. Germline assignment: CDR1 DFQATT and CDR2 SNEGSKA (reference sequence). The CDR3 DNA reads as TGCAGTGCTAGAGATGGCTACGAGCAGTACTTC. It translates to CSARDGYEQYF.

This clone has a handful of counts. DNA for the CDR3: TGTGCCAGCAGCTTGGACGGATTCACTGAAGCTTTCTTT. As protein: CASSLDGFTEAFF. The genes are TRBV5-4 and TRBJ1-1; no reliable D call. Trimming removed 0 bases at V and 4 bases at J, with 7 bases between. Germline V gives CDR1 SGHNT, CDR2 YYREEE (reference sequence). This CDR3 contains 13 residues.